The T cell receptor beta chain described here comes from a study of cytomegalovirus exposure and HLA in healthy donors. Study-wide points: The listing of some 170 TCR beta chains classed them as cytomegalovirus-associated. Rarity held for most TCR sequences, but there were some public TCRs that occurred in many donors. One later analysis, an examination of the 120 validation repertoires, found that first-cohort TCR clusters tended to co-occur in them. A few CMV-associated chains were confirmed in vitro to be specific for CMV antigens.

A word on this clone: Its antigen is unidentified.

In germline, CDR1 is SEHNR, CDR2 FQNEAQ (reference sequence). This CDR3 region has 16 residues. V was trimmed by 5 bases and J by 5 bases, leaving 22 bases between them. TCRdb's copy holds only in-frame clones and misses some; the assay was immunoSEQ multiplex PCR. The table lists approximately 88,000 clones, almost 85% of them singletons. The J gene is TRBJ2-7, the V gene TRBV7-9; a possible D gene is TRBD2 (6 bases). The material sequenced was PBMCs. The TCR originated in a woman in her late teens or twenties in good health and CMV-seropositive. The CDR3 DNA is TGTGCCAGCAGCGCGAAGGTGGCGGGACCCCTTAACGAGCAGTACTTC. Translation gives CASSAKVAGPLNEQYF.